The present T cell receptor (beta chain) was sequenced within a study of blood T cell repertoires in COVID-19. V trimming: 0 bases; J trimming: 0 bases; junction bases outside the gene matches: 10. This CDR3 region has 18 residues. Germline CDR1 and CDR2: SGHAT and FQNNGV. Those who participated ranged in age from roughly 18 to 90 years and resided in 24 US areas. Data came from immunoSEQ multiplex PCR; TCRdb stores just in-frame clones and leaves some out. The sample lists more than 110,000 clones, 80% to 85% occurring once. Specimen: PBMCs or T cells enriched from blood (not recorded which). This receptor was obtained from a man between 35 and 55 years old with acute COVID-19. The chain has TRBV11-2 and TRBJ2-7, with 8 bases aligning to TRBD1. The CDR3 DNA is TGTGCCAGCAGCTTAGATTCAGGGGGCTATCGATTCTCCTACGAGCAGTACTTC. This translates into CASSLDSGGYRFSYEQYF.